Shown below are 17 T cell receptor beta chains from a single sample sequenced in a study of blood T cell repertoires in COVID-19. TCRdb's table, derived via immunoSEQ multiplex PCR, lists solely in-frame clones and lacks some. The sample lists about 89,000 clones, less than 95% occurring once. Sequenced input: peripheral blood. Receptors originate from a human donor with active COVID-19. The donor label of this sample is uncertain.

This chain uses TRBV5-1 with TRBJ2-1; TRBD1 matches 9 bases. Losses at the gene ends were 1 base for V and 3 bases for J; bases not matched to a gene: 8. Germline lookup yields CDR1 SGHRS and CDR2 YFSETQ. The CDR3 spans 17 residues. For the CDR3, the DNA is TGCGCCAGCAGCTTGACATGGGGACAGGGATACTACAATGAGCAGTTCTTC. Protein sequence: CASSLTWGQGYYNEQFF.

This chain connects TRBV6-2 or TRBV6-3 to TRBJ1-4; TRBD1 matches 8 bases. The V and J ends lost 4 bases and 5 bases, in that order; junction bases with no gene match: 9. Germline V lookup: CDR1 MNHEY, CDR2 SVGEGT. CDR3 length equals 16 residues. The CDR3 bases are TGTGCCAGCAGTTCCCAGAGGACAGGGAGAAATGAAAAACTGTTTTTT. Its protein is CASSSQRTGRNEKLFF.

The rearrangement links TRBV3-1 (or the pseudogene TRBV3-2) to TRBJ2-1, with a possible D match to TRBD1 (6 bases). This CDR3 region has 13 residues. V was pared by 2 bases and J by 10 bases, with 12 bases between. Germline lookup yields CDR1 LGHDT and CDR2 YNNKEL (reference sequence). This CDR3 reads CASSQNPGQEQFF. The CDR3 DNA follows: TGTGCCAGCAGCCAAAACCCGGGACAAGAGCAGTTCTTC.

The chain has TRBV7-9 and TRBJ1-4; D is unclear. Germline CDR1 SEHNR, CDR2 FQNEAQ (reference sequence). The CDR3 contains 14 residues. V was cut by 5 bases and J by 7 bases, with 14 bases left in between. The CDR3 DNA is TGTGCCAGCAGCCTCGCGGCTGGAGGTGAAAAACTGTTTTTT. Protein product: CASSLAAGGEKLFF.

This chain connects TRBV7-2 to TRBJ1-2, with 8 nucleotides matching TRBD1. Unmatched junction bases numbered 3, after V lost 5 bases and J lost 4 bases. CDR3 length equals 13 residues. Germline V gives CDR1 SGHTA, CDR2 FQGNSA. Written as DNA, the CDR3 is TGTGCCAGCAGCCCGACAGGGGCCTATGGCTACACCTTC. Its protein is CASSPTGAYGYTF.

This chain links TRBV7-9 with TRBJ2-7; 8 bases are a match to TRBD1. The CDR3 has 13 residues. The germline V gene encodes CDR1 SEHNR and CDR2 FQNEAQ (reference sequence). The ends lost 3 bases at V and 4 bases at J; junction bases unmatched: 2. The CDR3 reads CASSFGQGYEQYF. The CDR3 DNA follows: TGTGCCAGCAGCTTCGGACAGGGATACGAGCAGTACTTC.

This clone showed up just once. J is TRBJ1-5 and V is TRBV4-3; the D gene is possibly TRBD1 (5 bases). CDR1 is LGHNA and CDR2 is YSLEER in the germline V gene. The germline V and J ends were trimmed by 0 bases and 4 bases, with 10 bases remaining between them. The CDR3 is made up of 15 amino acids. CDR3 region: CASSQDGGGNQPQHF. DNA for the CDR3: TGCGCCAGCAGCCAAGATGGCGGGGGTAATCAGCCCCAGCATTTT.

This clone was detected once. The CDR3, as DNA: TGTGCCAGCAGGCCCCGGGACAGCCACCAGGAGACAGATACGCAGTATTTT. This sequence encodes CASRPRDSHQETDTQYF. The rearrangement links TRBV2 to TRBJ2-3; 7 positions match TRBD1. V gave up 6 bases and J gave up 3 bases; unmatched junction bases: 15. The CDR3 is made up of 17 amino acids. The V gene's germline CDR1 is SNHLY and CDR2 FYNNEI.

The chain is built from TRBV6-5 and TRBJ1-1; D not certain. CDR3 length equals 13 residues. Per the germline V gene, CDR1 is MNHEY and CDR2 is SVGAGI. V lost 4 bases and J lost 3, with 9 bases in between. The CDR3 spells CASSSVRDTEAFF. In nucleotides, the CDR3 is TGTGCCAGCAGTTCAGTGAGGGACACTGAAGCTTTCTTT.

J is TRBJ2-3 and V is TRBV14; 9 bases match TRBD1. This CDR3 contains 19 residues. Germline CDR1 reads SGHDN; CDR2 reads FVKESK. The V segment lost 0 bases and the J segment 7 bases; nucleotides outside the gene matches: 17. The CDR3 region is CASSQDPAEGQGPSYTQYF. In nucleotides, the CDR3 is TGTGCCAGCAGCCAAGATCCCGCCGAGGGACAGGGACCCTCCTATACGCAGTATTTT.

Written as DNA, the CDR3 is TGCGCCAGCAGCCAAGGATCAGGTCCTACTAACTATGGCTACACCTTC. It yields the protein CASSQGSGPTNYGYTF. This rearrangement joins TRBV4-3 to TRBJ1-2; D not resolved. The CDR3 is 16 residues long. V lost 1 base, J lost 0 bases, and 12 bases lay in between. In germline, CDR1 is LGHNA, CDR2 YSLEER.

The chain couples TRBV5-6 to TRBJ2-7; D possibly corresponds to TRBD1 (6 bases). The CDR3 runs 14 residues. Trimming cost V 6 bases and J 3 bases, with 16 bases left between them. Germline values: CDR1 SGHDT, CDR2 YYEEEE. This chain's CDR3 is CASTSGTQSYEQYF. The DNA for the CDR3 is TGTGCCAGCACGAGTGGGACACAAAGCTACGAGCAGTACTTC.

For the CDR3, the DNA is TGTGCCTCATCCCCTCCGGGACAGGGGGTGAGGGAGCAGTACTTC. Protein sequence: CASSPPGQGVREQYF. The rearrangement joins TRBV10-3 to TRBJ2-7; TRBD1 matches 11 bases. CDR3 length equals 15 residues. The J segment lost 7 bases and the V segment lost 11 bases, leaving 16 bases of the junction unmatched. Germline CDR1 ENHRY, CDR2 SYGVKD.

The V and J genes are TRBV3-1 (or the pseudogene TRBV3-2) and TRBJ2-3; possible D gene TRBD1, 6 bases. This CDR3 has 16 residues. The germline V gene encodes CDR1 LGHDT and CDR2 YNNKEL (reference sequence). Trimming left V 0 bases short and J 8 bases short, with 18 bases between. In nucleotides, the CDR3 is TGTGCCAGCAGCCAAGATCAACAGGGATATTACGGTACGCAGTATTTT. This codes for CASSQDQQGYYGTQYF.

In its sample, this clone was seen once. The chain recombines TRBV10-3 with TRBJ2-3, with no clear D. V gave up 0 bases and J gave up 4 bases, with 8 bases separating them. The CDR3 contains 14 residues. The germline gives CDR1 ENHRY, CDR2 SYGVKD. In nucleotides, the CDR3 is TGTGCCATCAGTGAGTCCCCAGGCCCAGATACGCAGTATTTT. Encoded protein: CAISESPGPDTQYF.

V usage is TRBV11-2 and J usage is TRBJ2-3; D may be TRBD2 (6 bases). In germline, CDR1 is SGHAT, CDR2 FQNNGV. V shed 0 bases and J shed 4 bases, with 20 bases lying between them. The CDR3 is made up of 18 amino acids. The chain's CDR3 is CASSLEGWGTGVPDTQYF. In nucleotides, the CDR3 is TGTGCCAGCAGCTTAGAGGGTTGGGGGACTGGGGTGCCAGATACGCAGTATTTT.

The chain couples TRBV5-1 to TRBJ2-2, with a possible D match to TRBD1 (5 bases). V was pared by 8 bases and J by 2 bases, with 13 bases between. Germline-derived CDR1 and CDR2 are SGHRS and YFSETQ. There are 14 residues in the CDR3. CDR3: CASKPGINTGELFF. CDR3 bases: TGCGCCAGTAAACCAGGGATTAACACCGGGGAGCTGTTTTTT.